The 24 T cell receptor beta chains below were found in one sample sequenced in a study of spatial heterogeneity in lung cancer. TCRdb re-called the 5' RACE reads with MiXCR, one entry per CDR3 protein. The data contain tens of thousands of distinct CDR3 sequences, roughly 13% of them singletons. The time point denotes: sample taken at primary tumor resection. In each case, whole RNA from tumor, nontumor lung or frozen PBMC was sequenced unsorted. The input for sequencing was PBMCs, taken at surgery. All receptors come from a male donor with early-stage non-small cell lung cancer.

Only a few counts were recorded for this clonotype. The rearrangement links TRBV7-6 to TRBJ2-6; the D gene is possibly TRBD1 (6 bases). CDR3 length equals 16 residues. The germline gives CDR1 SGHVS, CDR2 FNYEAQ. V was clipped by 5 bases and J by 4 bases, with 15 bases between them. This CDR3 reads CASSPPYRDGANVLTF. The DNA for the CDR3 is TGTGCCAGCAGCCCCCCGTACAGGGACGGGGCCAACGTCCTGACTTTC.

This rearrangement joins TRBV29-1 to TRBJ2-5; no clear D gene. V lost 2 bases and J lost 5, with 9 bases in between. Germline CDR1 is SQVTM and CDR2 is ANQGSEA. The CDR3 sequence is 12 residues long. The CDR3: CSVELQLETQYF. In nucleotides, the CDR3 is TGCAGCGTTGAATTACAGTTGGAGACCCAGTACTTC.

V usage is TRBV7-9 and J usage is TRBJ2-1; 10 bases are a match to TRBD2. V shed 1 base and J 11 bases; nucleotides not matched to a gene: 8. The germline V gene has CDR1 SEHNR and CDR2 FQNEAQ (reference sequence). This CDR3 has 15 amino acids. The CDR3 sequence is CASSLGRSSGSKQFF. For the CDR3, the DNA is TGTGCCAGCAGCTTAGGCCGGTCTAGCGGGAGTAAGCAGTTCTTC.

CDR3 coding DNA: TGTGCCAGCAGCACACACAAACGGCTTGTAGGTACTGAAGCTTTCTTT. Encoded protein: CASSTHKRLVGTEAFF. The V and J genes are TRBV11-2 and TRBJ1-1, with D unresolved. V dropped 5 bases and J dropped 5 bases, with 21 bases sitting between them. This CDR3 is 16 amino acids long. Germline loops: CDR1 SGHAT, CDR2 FQNNGV.

This clonotype has a handful of counts. The rearrangement joins TRBV12-3 or TRBV12-4 to TRBJ1-3, with a possible D match to TRBD1 (5 bases). V lost 3 bases and J 4 bases, leaving 10 bases between the germline ends. The CDR3 extends over 14 amino acids. Here the CDR3 reads CASSLWTTGNTIYF. The DNA of the CDR3 is TGTGCCAGCAGTTTGTGGACAACCGGAAACACCATATATTTT.

This clonotype has just a few counts. This rearrangement joins TRBV2 to TRBJ2-5, with TRBD1 as a possible D gene (5 bases). V was cut by 5 bases and J by 5 bases, with 12 bases left in between. CDR1 and CDR2 from the germline V gene are SNHLY and FYNNEI. CDR3 length equals 13 residues. The CDR3 protein is CASSQGPEETQYF. CDR3 nucleotides: TGTGCCAGCAGTCAGGGCCCTGAGGAGACCCAGTACTTC.

CDR3 loop: CASSLGSNSESTHTQYF. DNA of the CDR3: TGCGCCAGCAGCTTGGGGTCAAACTCCGAATCTACCCATACGCAGTATTTT. This rearrangement joins TRBV5-1 to TRBJ2-3; D is undetermined. The germline V gene encodes CDR1 SGHRS and CDR2 YFSETQ. This CDR3 comprises 17 residues. The V end lost 0 bases, the J end lost 7 bases, and 21 bases lay between the germline ends.

There are many counts of this clonotype. The chain combines TRBV5-5 with TRBJ1-2, with D maybe TRBD1 (5 bases). The CDR3 is 15 residues long. The germline V gene has CDR1 SGHKS and CDR2 YYEKEE (reference sequence). Trimming stripped 2 bases from V and 3 bases from J, with 14 bases between. CDR3 sequence reads: CASSLDRQTYYGYTF. CDR3 DNA sequence: TGTGCCAGCAGCTTAGACAGACAGACCTACTATGGCTACACCTTC. Complete variable domain (other parts from reference TRBV5-5 and TRBJ1-2): DAGVTQSPTHLIKTRGQQVTLRCSPISGHKSVSWYQQVLGQGPQFIFQYYEKEERGRGNFPDRFSARQFPNYSSELNVNALLLGDSALYLCASSLDRQTYYGYTFGSGTRLTVV.

This clonotype was recorded many times. This chain joins TRBV7-6 and TRBJ2-2, with no clear D. Germline values: CDR1 SGHVS, CDR2 FNYEAQ. V gave up 5 bases and J gave up 6 bases, with 7 bases separating them. The CDR3 is made up of 12 amino acids. The CDR3 DNA follows: TGTGCCAGCAGCACCCCGGCCGGGGAGCTGTTTTTT. It encodes CASSTPAGELFF.

This clonotype came up many times. The chain uses TRBV4-3 and TRBJ2-3, with D hard to call. The CDR3 sequence is 15 residues long. Germline loops: CDR1 LGHNA, CDR2 YSLEER. Trimming pared 0 bases from V and 5 bases from J, leaving 12 bases between. For the CDR3, the DNA is TGCGCCAGCAGCCAAGACACCTCTGCTGGAGATACGCAGTATTTT. Translated, it gives CASSQDTSAGDTQYF.

This clonotype was counted many times. The chain recombines TRBV28 with TRBJ1-4; D is undetermined. This CDR3 spans 14 amino acids. The V gene lost 8 bases and the J gene lost 4 bases, with 14 bases spanning the gap. Looked up from germline, CDR1 is MDHEN and CDR2 is SYDVKM. CDR3 nucleotide sequence: TGTGCCAGCCGACCGGCACCCAATAATGAAAAACTGTTTTTT. It encodes CASRPAPNNEKLFF. Variable domain in full (rest from reference TRBV28 and TRBJ1-4): DVKVTQSSRYLVKRTGEKVFLECVQDMDHENMFWYRQDPGLGLRLIYFSYDVKMKEKGDIPEGYSVSREKKERFSLILESASTNQTSMYLCASRPAPNNEKLFFGSGTQLSVL.

The V call is TRBV20-1, the J call TRBJ2-1, with TRBD1 matching over 8 bases. With V trimmed by 6 bases and J by 2 bases, 6 bases remained unmatched. The CDR3 consists of 14 residues. Germline values: CDR1 DFQATT, CDR2 SNEGSKA (reference sequence). CDR3 region: CSAQTGVAYNEQFF. The CDR3 bases are TGCAGTGCGCAGACAGGGGTCGCCTACAATGAGCAGTTCTTC.

The chain carries TRBV7-8 and TRBJ1-5, with 10 bases identical to TRBD1. CDR1 is SGHVS, CDR2 FQNEAQ, per germline. The CDR3 consists of 15 residues. Germline trimming cut 2 bases from V and 5 bases from J; bases unmatched to any gene: 3. This CDR3 is CASSLLGTGDQPQHF. The CDR3 bases are TGTGCCAGCAGCTTACTTGGGACAGGGGATCAGCCCCAGCATTTT. Filled out from reference TRBV7-8 and TRBJ1-5, the complete variable domain reads GAGVSQSPRYKVAKRGQDVALRCDPISGHVSLFWYQQALGQGPEFLTYFQNEAQLDKSGLPSDRFFAERPEGSVSTLKIQRTQQEDSAVYLCASSLLGTGDQPQHFGDGTRLSIL.

This clonotype was detected only a few times. The CDR3 coding sequence is TGTGCCAGCACCCCCCCTGGGACAAGGGACCGGAATACGCAGTATTTT. It codes for CASTPPGTRDRNTQYF. The V call is TRBV7-2, the J call TRBJ2-3, with a possible D match to TRBD1 (6 bases). V was cut by 7 bases and J by 7 bases, with 24 bases left in between. Germline-derived CDR1 and CDR2 are SGHTA and FQGNSA. The CDR3 covers 16 residues.

This clonotype was seen a few times. The rearrangement uses TRBV6-5 and TRBJ1-4, with a possible D match to TRBD1 (5 bases). The germline V and J ends were trimmed by 1 base and 0 bases, with 12 bases remaining between them. This CDR3 is 17 amino acids long. Germline CDR1 MNHEY, CDR2 SVGAGI. This chain's CDR3 is CASSYWRRGATNEKLFF. The CDR3 bases are TGTGCCAGCAGTTACTGGCGTAGGGGAGCAACTAATGAAAAACTGTTTTTT.

This clonotype has a count of ten or more. The chain carries TRBV29-1 and TRBJ2-3, with TRBD2 identical over 12 bases. The CDR3 is 13 amino acids. Germline assignment: CDR1 SQVTM and CDR2 ANQGSEA. The J segment lost 7 bases and the V segment lost 7 bases, leaving 6 bases of the junction unmatched. The CDR3 reads CSATSGGLNTQYF. For the CDR3, the DNA is TGCAGCGCAACTAGCGGGGGGCTAAATACGCAGTATTTT.

V is TRBV2 and J is TRBJ2-4, with D perhaps TRBD1 or TRBD2 (5 bases each). This CDR3 region has 12 residues. The V end was cut by 2 bases, the J end by 15 bases, with 14 bases between. Germline V gives CDR1 SNHLY, CDR2 FYNNEI. CDR3 bases: TGTGCCAGCAGTGAAACGGGGCGGCACTGGTACTTC. This codes for CASSETGRHWYF.

This clonotype was found a few times. This sequence joins TRBV4-1 and TRBJ1-3; D gene uncertain. Between the trimmed V and J ends, which lost 4 bases and 2 bases, there was a span of 12 bases. Per the germline V gene, CDR1 is MGHRA and CDR2 is YSYEKL. The CDR3 length is 15 residues. The CDR3 bases are TGCGCCAGCAGCCGCCTGGGAGTAGCTGGAAACACCATATATTTT. Translated: CASSRLGVAGNTIYF.

This clonotype was counted only a few times. J is TRBJ2-1 and V is TRBV2; maybe TRBD2 (5 bases). The germline V gene has CDR1 SNHLY and CDR2 FYNNEI. V lost 4 bases and J lost 0, with 13 bases in between. The CDR3 runs to 16 residues. CDR3 coding DNA: TGTGCCAGCAGTGGCGTTAGCGCGTCCTCCTACAATGAGCAGTTCTTC. Translation gives CASSGVSASSYNEQFF.

There are many counts of this clonotype. The chain uses TRBV5-1 and TRBJ2-5, with 9 bases identical to TRBD2. J lost 0 bases, V lost 4 bases, and 7 bases had no gene match. This CDR3 has 16 residues. Looked up from germline, CDR1 is SGHRS and CDR2 is YFSETQ. The CDR3 is CASSEAGGAYQETQYF. The CDR3 nucleotides read TGCGCCAGCAGCGAAGCGGGAGGAGCGTACCAAGAGACCCAGTACTTC.

The chain carries TRBV6-6 and TRBJ2-3; D uncertain. The CDR3 covers 12 residues. The V end lost 4 bases, the J end lost 2 bases, and 4 bases lay between the germline ends. Germline V gene sequence: CDR1 MNHNY, CDR2 SVGAGI (reference sequence). The CDR3 coding sequence is TGTGCCAGCAGTTCGGACACAGATACGCAGTATTTT. Translating it yields CASSSDTDTQYF.

The genes are TRBV5-1 and TRBJ2-7; 13 bases agree with TRBD2. CDR1 and CDR2 from the germline V gene are SGHRS and YFSETQ. CDR3 length: 15 residues. V shed 6 bases, J shed 9 bases, and the junction held 12 bases outside the gene matches. In nucleotides, the CDR3 is TGCGCCAGCACCCCGGGACTAGCGGGGTCCTTGGGGCAGTACTTC. Its translation: CASTPGLAGSLGQYF.

This rearrangement joins TRBV15 to TRBJ1-1; D not certain. The CDR3 is 15 amino acids. The ends were cut back, 4 bases at V and 2 bases at J, with 14 bases in the middle. Germline V lookup: CDR1 LNHNV, CDR2 YYDKDF (reference sequence). CDR3 residues: CATSTTGYFNTEAFF. DNA of the CDR3: TGTGCCACCAGCACCACTGGATACTTCAACACTGAAGCTTTCTTT.

This clonotype was observed once. V is TRBV7-2 and J is TRBJ2-4; no firm D call. Germline lookup yields CDR1 SGHTA and CDR2 FQGNSA. V lost 5 bases to trimming and J lost 0 bases, with 17 bases between them. The CDR3 extends over 17 amino acids. The DNA of the CDR3 is TGTGCCAGCAGCCCGGCCGCCCGCCGGGTAGCCAAAAACATTCAGTACTTC. This sequence encodes CASSPAARRVAKNIQYF.